This T cell receptor (beta chain) originates from a study of regulatory T cells in long-lasting Graves disease. This clonotype has a handful of counts. Its antigen remains unidentified. V was trimmed by 5 bases and J by 2 bases, leaving 9 bases between them. This CDR3 spans 13 amino acids. Germline CDR1 is MNHEY and CDR2 is SVGEGT. Study-wide points: Only a small sample size was used, which may have cut accuracy. Persistent disease exhibited a predilection for TRBV28, TRBJ1-2 and TRBJ2-5.

In building TCR beta libraries, iRepertoire HTBI primers were used together with Arm-PCR of CDR3 regions. TCRdb re-called the multiplex PCR reads through MiXCR, storing one row per CDR3 protein. The table includes 650,000 to 850,000 distinct CDR3 sequences, 30% detected once. Time point given: persistent/refractory GD, antithyroid drugs over 5 years with positive TRAb. RNA isolated from PBMCs was used to make the TCR library. In each case, Graves' disease was diagnosed per American Thyroid Association guidelines. All patients originated from an endocrinology department located in Xi'an, China. Sequencing was performed on peripheral blood mononuclear cells (PBMCs), taken when the disease was refractory, from a patient treated with antithyroid drugs. The rearrangement links TRBV6-2 or TRBV6-3 to TRBJ1-2, with D unclear. This clonotype was sampled from a female donor with Graves disease. The CDR3 loop is CASSKDENYGYTF. The CDR3 DNA sequence: TGTGCCAGCAGTAAAGACGAAAACTATGGCTACACCTTC.